This paragraph covers one T cell receptor (beta chain) sequence. The data belong to a study of CD8+CD57+ T cells in acquired aplastic anemia. Previously, flow cytometry had revealed CD8+CD57+ cell expansion in the patients chosen for sequencing. Per the germline V gene, CDR1 is MNHEY and CDR2 is SMNVEV (reference sequence). Trimming took 8 bases from V and 0 from J, leaving 14 bases between them. The CDR3 has 15 residues. Genomic DNA served as template for TCR beta VDJ and CDR3 profiling. MiXCR was run by TCRdb on the reads, yielding one entry per CDR3 protein. The sample holds approximately 58,000 distinct CDR3 sequences; roughly three fifths are singletons and the top ten take 16%.

The sequence came from a human donor with aplastic anemia. This chain links TRBV27 with TRBJ2-1; perhaps TRBD2 as D (7 bases). The sample consisted of sorted CD4+, CD8+, or CD8+CD57+ T cells (not recorded which) from PBMCs. The CDR3 here is CASGVGGPSYNEQFF. CDR3 sequence (DNA): TGTGCCAGCGGGGTGGGGGGGCCCTCCTACAATGAGCAGTTCTTC.